The 31 T cell receptor beta chains listed next were all sequenced from one sample in a study of glioma-infiltrating T cells. TCR alpha and beta CDR3 regions were amplified from RNA using iRepertoire nested multiplex PCR. TCRdb fed the multiplex PCR reads into MiXCR, producing one record per CDR3 protein. Of about 190,000 distinct CDR3 sequences listed, about 32% were seen once; the top ten hold 20%. The material sequenced was glioma tissue, nonneoplastic brain tissue, or PBMCs (not recorded which). These receptors were taken from a human donor with low-grade glioma or glioblastoma, undergoing nonglioma brain surgery, or in good health (not recorded which).

This clonotype was detected only a few times. The chain recombines TRBV5-6 with TRBJ1-4; tentatively, D is TRBD1 (5 bases). From germline, CDR1 is SGHDT and CDR2 YYEEEE. This CDR3 has 14 amino acids. Between the trimmed V and J ends, which lost 1 base and 4 bases, there was a span of 8 bases. The CDR3 DNA reads as TGTGCCAGCAGCTTGTGGGACTATAATGAAAAACTGTTTTTT. Amino acids: CASSLWDYNEKLFF.

About this clonotype itself: Since a much larger clone is just one base distant, this may be a read error. The V gene is TRBV7-9, the J gene TRBJ2-2; TRBD2 matches at 7 bases. Losses at the gene ends were 3 bases for V and 7 bases for J; bases not matched to a gene: 17. The CDR3 contains 18 residues. CDR1 and CDR2 (germline): SEHNR, FQNEAQ (reference sequence). The CDR3 DNA sequence: TGTGCCAGCAGCTTTGGGGGGGGGTCGACGGATAAGAACGGGGAGCTGTTTTTT. Amino acids: CASSFGGGSTDKNGELFF.

A remark on this clonotype: This sequence may be a read error, since a much larger clone differs from it by one base. This chain connects TRBV3-1 to TRBJ2-7; TRBD1 aligns across 11 bases. Germline CDR1 reads LGHDT; CDR2 reads YNNKEL (reference sequence). The junction had 11 bases not matched to a gene; V was cut back by 2 bases and J by 5 bases. This CDR3 spans 17 amino acids. CDR3 loop: CASSQRRDRGGLNEQYF. As DNA, the CDR3 is TGTGCCAGCAGCCAAAGACGGGACAGGGGGGGCCTTAACGAGCAGTACTTC.

There are many counts of this clonotype. J is TRBJ2-3 and V is TRBV12-3 or TRBV12-4; 12 positions agree with TRBD2. This CDR3 has 17 amino acids. J lost 6 bases, V lost 6 bases, and 13 bases had no gene match. The CDR3 DNA sequence: TGTGCCAGCAGCCTCCCTCTAGCGGGAGGGCCTTGGGATACGCAGTATTTT. It codes for CASSLPLAGGPWDTQYF.

About this clonotype itself: One junction end does not reproduce the germline sequence, and a read error may be involved. The V and J genes are TRBV6-1 and TRBJ2-7; 9 positions match TRBD1. The germline gives CDR1 MNHNS, CDR2 SASEGT. The length of the CDR3 is 13 residues. The CDR3 spells CAGSLDRGYEQYF. DNA of the CDR3: TGTGCCGGCAGCCTCGACAGGGGGTACGAGCAGTACTTC.

This clonotype occurred many times. A single base separates this from a much larger clone, so it may be a read error. The chain recombines TRBV6-1 with TRBJ1-1, with D unresolved. The CDR3 is made up of 13 amino acids. In germline, CDR1 is MNHNS, CDR2 SASEGT. The CDR3 bases are TGTGCCAGCAGTGAACGGCAGTTCGCTGAAGCTTCCTTT. Its translation: CASSERQFAEASF.

About this clonotype: One base away lies a much larger clone, so this may be a sequencing read error. This chain joins TRBV19 and TRBJ2-7; D possibly corresponds to TRBD1 (5 bases). CDR3 length equals 14 residues. Germline values: CDR1 LNHDA, CDR2 SQIVND (reference sequence). V lost 7 bases to trimming and J lost 6 bases, with 19 bases between them. The chain's CDR3 is CASTIHPRAVEQYF. Here the CDR3 DNA reads TGTGCCAGTACTATCCACCCCAGGGCGGTCGAGCAGTACTTC.

Comment on this clonotype: Its ends do not fully match the called genes, so a read error is possible. The rearrangement uses TRBV6-6 and TRBJ2-5; TRBD2 matches at 8 bases. The length of the CDR3 is 14 residues. CDR1 is MNHNY, CDR2 SVGAGI, per germline (reference sequence). The CDR3: CASGRGGSGKTRYF. The CDR3, as DNA: TGTGCCAGCGGCCGGGGGGGGTCGGGAAAGACCCGGTACTTC.

The chain links TRBV2 to TRBJ2-1, with 8 nucleotides matching TRBD2. This CDR3 region has 19 residues. CDR1 and CDR2 from the germline V gene are SNHLY and FYNNEI. The junction had 21 bases not matched to a gene; V was cut back by 3 bases and J by 8 bases. The CDR3 DNA sequence: TGTGCCAGCAGTGACCCCAAACTAGCGGCAGGAGATCTAGGCGATGAGCAGTTCTTC. Its translation is CASSDPKLAAGDLGDEQFF.

Concerning this clonotype: This may come from a read error, since a much larger clone is one base off. The chain carries TRBV19 and TRBJ2-3; D call uncertain. Trimming took 10 bases from V and 5 from J, leaving 19 bases between them. CDR3 length: 14 residues. Germline CDR1 is LNHDA and CDR2 is SQIVND (reference sequence). The CDR3 loop is CAISPSGGLDTQYF. In nucleotides, the CDR3 is TGTGCCATTAGCCCCTCGGGTGGTTTAGATACGCAGTATTTT.

The V and J genes are TRBV3-1 and TRBJ2-7; 9 nucleotides align to TRBD2. Trimming at V came to 4 bases and at J to 2 bases, leaving 9 bases not matched to a gene. There are 16 residues in the CDR3. The germline gives CDR1 LGHDT, CDR2 YNNKEL (reference sequence). The CDR3 sequence: CASSPTSGRYPYEQYF. CDR3 nucleotides: TGTGCCAGCAGCCCGACTAGCGGCAGATATCCCTACGAGCAGTACTTC.

As for this clonotype: At one end, the junction sequence differs from germline, possibly due to a read error. The chain links TRBV27 to TRBJ2-3, with D perhaps TRBD1 (6 bases). From germline, CDR1 is MNHEY and CDR2 SMNVEV (reference sequence). The CDR3 length is 15 residues. CDR3 sequence (DNA): TGTGCCAGCAGTGGATCCGGACAGAGCACAGATAAGCAGTATTTT. Translating gives CASSGSGQSTDKQYF.

To note about this clonotype: One end of the junction fails to match germline, which may point to a read error. V usage is TRBV20-1 and J usage is TRBJ2-1, with a weak D call TRBD2 (6 bases). This CDR3 has 14 residues. Per germline, CDR1 DFQATT and CDR2 SNEGSKA (reference sequence). The CDR3: CSAGRTVNSYEQSF. The CDR3, as DNA: TGCAGTGCGGGGAGGACCGTCAACTCCTATGAGCAGTCCTTC.

Regarding this clonotype: Being one base from a much bigger clone, this may be a read error. The CDR3 does not end in the conserved phenylalanine or tryptophan, so this is likely a read error. The rearrangement uses TRBV7-6 and TRBJ2-7; D call uncertain. This CDR3 is built from 14 residues. Trimming pared 5 bases from V and 2 bases from J, leaving 13 bases between. Per the germline V gene, CDR1 is SGHVS and CDR2 is FNYEAQ. In nucleotides, the CDR3 is TGTGCCAGCAGCCCACAGCTTGGCCCCTACGAGCAGTACCTC. Translation: CASSPQLGPYEQYL.

This clonotype has a handful of counts. CDR3 nucleotides: TGCGCCAGCAGTAAACTCAGGGAAAACAATGAGCAGTTCTTC. Its protein product is CASSKLRENNEQFF. The chain carries TRBV5-1 and TRBJ2-1, with a tentative D call TRBD1 (5 bases). Between the trimmed V and J ends, which lost 5 bases and 5 bases, there was a span of 14 bases. Germline V gene data show CDR1 as SGHRS and CDR2 as YFSETQ. This CDR3 is built from 14 residues.

This clonotype appeared a few times. The chain couples TRBV7-9 to TRBJ1-6; 11 nucleotides match TRBD1. Germline CDR1 and CDR2: SEHNR and FQNEAQ (reference sequence). The CDR3 totals 20 residues. V gave up 5 bases and J gave up 0 bases; unmatched junction bases: 12. The chain's CDR3 is CASSPDRGRTQSSYNSPLHF. The CDR3, as DNA: TGTGCCAGCAGCCCGGACAGGGGGCGGACGCAAAGCTCCTATAATTCACCCCTCCACTTT. Full variable domain (remainder filled in from reference TRBV7-9 and TRBJ1-6): DTGVSQNPRHKITKRGQNVTFRCDPISEHNRLYWYRQTLGQGPEFLTYFQNEAQLEKSRLLSDRFSAERPKGSFSTLEIQRTEQGDSAMYLCASSPDRGRTQSSYNSPLHFGNGTRLTVT.

This clonotype was observed a handful of times. This rearrangement joins TRBV18 to TRBJ2-1, with TRBD2 identical over 10 bases. From germline, CDR1 is KGHSH and CDR2 LQKENI. The CDR3 extends over 16 amino acids. The trim removed 3 bases at V and 5 bases at J, leaving 7 bases unmatched. CDR3 region: CASSPNSGRWNNEQFF. CDR3 in DNA: TGTGCCAGCTCACCGAATAGCGGGAGGTGGAACAATGAGCAGTTCTTC. Full variable domain (outside the CDR3, taken from reference TRBV18 and TRBJ2-1): NAGVMQNPRHLVRRRGQEARLRCSPMKGHSHVYWYRQLPEEGLKFMVYLQKENIIDESGMPKERFSAEFPKEGPSILRIQQVVRGDSAAYFCASSPNSGRWNNEQFFGPGTRLTVL.

This clonotype was detected ten times or more. This chain connects TRBV15 to TRBJ2-4; D remains unclear. The CDR3 is 16 amino acids. Germline V gives CDR1 LNHNV, CDR2 YYDKDF (reference sequence). V dropped 0 bases and J dropped 8 bases, with 17 bases sitting between them. The CDR3 loop is CATSRDLLRDLDIQYF. The CDR3 DNA follows: TGTGCCACCAGCAGAGATTTGTTGAGAGATTTGGACATTCAGTACTTC.

This clonotype was counted ten times or more. V gene TRBV7-2 combines with J gene TRBJ1-6, with D hard to call. This CDR3 has 13 residues. V lost 0 bases to trimming and J lost 5 bases, with 2 bases between them. Germline V gene lookup returns CDR1 SGHTA and CDR2 FQGNSA. Written as DNA, the CDR3 is TGTGCCAGCAGCTTAGCAAATAATTCACCCCTCCACTTT. Translated, it gives CASSLANNSPLHF.

The chain recombines TRBV10-3 with TRBJ2-2, with D perhaps matching TRBD2 (6 bases). The CDR3 runs to 15 residues. The V end was cut by 3 bases, the J end by 5 bases, with 13 bases between. Germline values: CDR1 ENHRY, CDR2 SYGVKD. The chain's CDR3 is CAISDRTTYTGELFF. CDR3 coding DNA: TGTGCCATCAGTGACCGGACTACTTATACCGGGGAGCTGTTTTTT.

This clonotype was counted at least ten times. The CDR3 region is CASSSLTAWNTEAFF. In nucleotides, the CDR3 is TGTGCCAGCAGCTCCCTGACCGCATGGAACACTGAAGCTTTCTTT. V and J are TRBV7-9 and TRBJ1-1; D remains unclear. The V and J ends lost 4 bases and 1 base respectively, with 13 bases between them. CDR1 is SEHNR, CDR2 FQNEAQ, per germline (reference sequence). CDR3 length equals 15 residues.

Regarding this clonotype: A read error may explain this, as a much larger clone is one base away. This sequence joins TRBV18 and TRBJ2-5, with a weak D call TRBD1 (6 bases). In germline, CDR1 is KGHSH, CDR2 LQKENI. The V gene lost 1 base and the J gene lost 1 base, with 16 bases spanning the gap. The CDR3 is made up of 17 amino acids. This CDR3 reads CASSPLQVQGRQETQYF. CDR3 sequence (DNA): TGTGCCAGCTCACCACTCCAGGTACAGGGCCGCCAAGAGACCCAGTACTTC.

Ten or more counts support this clonotype. This chain joins TRBV2 and TRBJ2-1, with unresolved D. The V end was cut by 10 bases, the J end by 1 base, with 2 bases between. The CDR3 runs 10 residues. CDR1 is SNHLY, CDR2 FYNNEI, per germline. The CDR3: CATSYNEQFF. CDR3 in DNA: TGTGCCACGTCCTACAATGAGCAGTTCTTC. The full variable domain, completed using reference TRBV2 and TRBJ2-1, is EPEVTQTPSHQVTQMGQEVILRCVPISNHLYFYWYRQILGQKVEFLVSFYNNEISEKSEIFDDQFSVERPDGSNFTLKIRSTKLEDSAMYFCATSYNEQFFGPGTRLTVL.

This clonotype was counted between two and nine times. The chain has TRBV4-1 and TRBJ1-3; D not resolved. CDR1 is MGHRA and CDR2 is YSYEKL in the germline V gene. This CDR3 is 15 amino acids long. Trimming shortened V by 4 bases and J by 4 bases, and 14 bases separated the two germline ends. CDR3 loop: CASSRLTLVGNTIYF. The CDR3 nucleotides read TGCGCCAGCAGCCGATTGACTCTGGTGGGAAACACCATATATTTT.

At least ten counts were recorded for this clonotype. V usage is TRBV4-3 and J usage is TRBJ2-7, with 13 bases that match TRBD2. Per germline, CDR1 LGHNA and CDR2 YSLEER. V gave up 4 bases and J gave up 7 bases; unmatched junction bases: 7. This CDR3 has 15 amino acids. DNA for the CDR3: TGCGCCAGCAGCCGCGGACTAGCGGGAGCCTGGGAGCAGTACTTC. Translating it yields CASSRGLAGAWEQYF.

This clonotype appeared many times. The chain links TRBV7-6 to TRBJ2-1; 7 nucleotides agree with TRBD1. This CDR3 is built from 14 residues. The germline V gene has CDR1 SGHVS and CDR2 FNYEAQ. Trimming took 5 bases from V and 6 from J; bases not matched to a gene: 7. The CDR3 DNA sequence: TGTGCCAGCAGCCTGGGACAGTCAATCAATGAGCAGTTCTTC. This encodes CASSLGQSINEQFF.

This clonotype was detected ten times or more. This chain joins TRBV6-1 and TRBJ2-1, with TRBD2 as a possible D gene (6 bases). Germline lookup yields CDR1 MNHNS and CDR2 SASEGT. Trimming removed 3 bases from V and 2 bases from J, with 14 bases in between. The CDR3 totals 16 residues. The CDR3 sequence is CASSDPSAKAYNEQFF. The DNA for the CDR3 is TGTGCCAGCAGTGACCCTAGCGCCAAGGCCTACAATGAGCAGTTCTTC.

This clonotype was observed many times. The V call is TRBV20-1, the J call TRBJ1-5; 9 nucleotides line up with TRBD1. This CDR3 contains 15 residues. Trimming cost V 0 bases and J 9 bases; bases outside gene matches: 9. The germline CDR1 and CDR2 sequences are DFQATT and SNEGSKA (reference sequence). The CDR3 loop reads CSARDLGQGSGPQHF. The CDR3, as DNA: TGCAGTGCTAGAGATTTGGGACAGGGTTCCGGGCCCCAGCATTTT.

This clonotype was found many times. V usage is TRBV27 and J usage is TRBJ2-1; the match to TRBD2 covers 13 bases. CDR1 and CDR2 (germline): MNHEY, SMNVEV (reference sequence). This CDR3 spans 14 amino acids. Trimming removed 11 bases from V and 6 bases from J; junction bases left unmatched: 7. Here the CDR3 reads CAVRTSGSLNEQFF. As DNA, the CDR3 is TGTGCCGTTCGGACTAGCGGGAGTCTCAATGAGCAGTTCTTC.

This clonotype appeared many times. V is TRBV7-2 and J is TRBJ2-3; D unclear. Germline loops: CDR1 SGHTA, CDR2 FQGNSA. This CDR3 comprises 18 residues. V lost 2 bases to trimming and J lost 1 base, with 19 bases between them. The DNA of the CDR3 is TGTGCCAGCAGCTTATTCGGTCCGGGCGGTCGACGCACAGATACGCAGTATTTT. This translates into CASSLFGPGGRRTDTQYF.

Of note for this clonotype: This may be a read error: a much more frequent sequence differs by one nucleotide. V gene TRBV11-2 combines with J gene TRBJ2-1; D possibly corresponds to TRBD1 (6 bases). This CDR3 has 12 residues. V was pared by 0 bases and J by 10 bases, with 7 bases between. CDR1 is SGHAT, CDR2 FQNNGV, per germline. The CDR3 DNA sequence: TGTGCCAGCAGCTTAGAACAGGGCGAGCAGTTCTTC. This encodes CASSLEQGEQFF.